The rows below give T cell receptor beta chains drawn from one sample of a study of blood T cell repertoires in COVID-19. The table came from immunoSEQ multiplex PCR; TCRdb's copy has only in-frame clones and leaves some out. This sample yields 90,000 to 150,000 clones, of which around 90% are seen a single time; 7.7% belongs to the top ten. Sample: peripheral blood. Receptor source: a human donor in a cohort sampled during active COVID-19. Each CDR3 is given with its conserved first and last residue. The order of the fields is J gene, D gene, V gene, clone size, CDR3 protein, CDR3 DNA. The D gene is left open where the match is weak. Clone size is given for some rows only: seen once, a few or many times, or a class if the clone is expanded.

J gene: TRBJ2-1; D gene: TRBD2; V gene: TRBV28; clone size: .; CDR3 protein: CASSLWPSGSTEQFF; CDR3 DNA: TGTGCCAGCAGTTTATGGCCTAGCGGGAGTACCGAGCAGTTCTTC
J gene: TRBJ2-1; D gene: .; V gene: TRBV3-1/TRBV3-2; clone size: .; CDR3 protein: CASSQVRGTGYYNEQFF; CDR3 DNA: TGTGCCAGCAGCCAAGTCCGCGGGACTGGATACTACAATGAGCAGTTCTTC
J gene: TRBJ1-5; D gene: .; V gene: TRBV5-6; clone size: .; CDR3 protein: CASSQSNQPQHF; CDR3 DNA: TGTGCCAGCAGCCAAAGCAATCAGCCCCAGCATTTT
J gene: TRBJ1-1; D gene: TRBD1; V gene: TRBV9; clone size: few; CDR3 protein: CASSGQGAGTEAFF; CDR3 DNA: TGTGCCAGCAGCGGTCAGGGGGCTGGCACTGAAGCTTTCTTT
J gene: TRBJ2-2; D gene: .; V gene: TRBV19; clone size: .; CDR3 protein: CASSGTAGSNTGELFF; CDR3 DNA: TGTGCCAGTAGTGGCACAGCGGGTTCGAACACCGGGGAGCTGTTTTTT
J gene: TRBJ1-2; D gene: .; V gene: TRBV6-1; clone size: .; CDR3 protein: CASSEESSYGYTF; CDR3 DNA: TGTGCCAGCAGTGAAGAGAGCTCTTATGGCTACACCTTC
J gene: TRBJ1-3; D gene: .; V gene: TRBV5-3; clone size: .; CDR3 protein: CARSLPRVAGNTIYF; CDR3 DNA: TGTGCCAGAAGCTTGCCCAGGGTAGCTGGAAACACCATATATTTT
J gene: TRBJ1-5; D gene: TRBD1; V gene: TRBV5-5; clone size: .; CDR3 protein: CASRPSETGKNQPQHF; CDR3 DNA: TGTGCCAGCAGACCATCCGAGACAGGGAAAAATCAGCCCCAGCATTTT
J gene: TRBJ2-2; D gene: TRBD2; V gene: TRBV9; clone size: .; CDR3 protein: CASSAGLAGGRWAGELFF; CDR3 DNA: TGTGCCAGCAGCGCCGGACTAGCGGGGGGACGGTGGGCCGGGGAGCTGTTTTTT
J gene: TRBJ1-4; D gene: .; V gene: TRBV6-5; clone size: .; CDR3 protein: CARYSIRNEKLFF; CDR3 DNA: TGTGCCAGGTACAGCATCCGCAATGAAAAACTGTTTTTT
J gene: TRBJ2-3; D gene: TRBD1; V gene: TRBV13; clone size: .; CDR3 protein: CASSLGRTGEMNTQYF; CDR3 DNA: TGTGCCAGCAGCTTAGGCCGGACAGGGGAAATGAATACGCAGTATTTT
J gene: TRBJ1-2; D gene: TRBD1; V gene: TRBV6-5; clone size: .; CDR3 protein: CATPTRDRDYGYTF; CDR3 DNA: TGTGCCACCCCAACCCGAGACAGGGACTATGGCTACACCTTC
J gene: TRBJ1-1; D gene: .; V gene: TRBV28; clone size: .; CDR3 protein: CASTPESSRNTEAFF; CDR3 DNA: TGTGCCAGCACCCCGGAGAGTTCTCGGAACACTGAAGCTTTCTTT
J gene: TRBJ2-7; D gene: TRBD1; V gene: TRBV28; clone size: .; CDR3 protein: CASSSLRDRGLVYEQYF; CDR3 DNA: TGTGCCAGCAGTTCCCTCCGGGACAGGGGTTTAGTGTACGAGCAGTACTTC
J gene: TRBJ2-5; D gene: TRBD2; V gene: TRBV6-5; clone size: .; CDR3 protein: CASRAGGQETQYF; CDR3 DNA: TGTGCCAGCAGAGCGGGAGGGCAAGAGACCCAGTACTTC
J gene: TRBJ2-1; D gene: TRBD1; V gene: TRBV7-9; clone size: .; CDR3 protein: CASRGDRGPYNEQFF; CDR3 DNA: TGTGCCAGCAGGGGGGACAGGGGACCCTACAATGAGCAGTTCTTC
J gene: TRBJ2-7; D gene: .; V gene: TRBV4-1; clone size: few; CDR3 protein: CASSQGFQASYEQYF; CDR3 DNA: TGCGCCAGCAGCCAAGGTTTCCAGGCCTCCTACGAGCAGTACTTC
J gene: TRBJ1-5; D gene: .; V gene: TRBV5-6; clone size: .; CDR3 protein: CASSSSGGNQPQHF; CDR3 DNA: TGTGCCAGCAGCTCGAGCGGGGGCAATCAGCCCCAGCATTTT
J gene: TRBJ1-4; D gene: .; V gene: TRBV10-1; clone size: .; CDR3 protein: CASSGSRGEKLFF; CDR3 DNA: TGCGCCAGCAGTGGATCAAGGGGGGAAAAACTGTTTTTT
J gene: TRBJ1-5; D gene: TRBD1; V gene: TRBV23-1; clone size: few; CDR3 protein: CASSQVLGQGANGNQPQHF; CDR3 DNA: TGCGCCAGCAGTCAAGTCCTCGGACAGGGGGCTAATGGCAATCAGCCCCAGCATTTT
J gene: TRBJ2-5; D gene: TRBD2; V gene: TRBV5-1; clone size: .; CDR3 protein: CASRLRLAGGPEETQYF; CDR3 DNA: TGCGCCAGCAGGCTGCGACTAGCGGGGGGGCCGGAGGAGACCCAGTACTTC
J gene: TRBJ1-5; D gene: .; V gene: TRBV2; clone size: few; CDR3 protein: CASSDGRNSNQPQHF; CDR3 DNA: TGTGCCAGCAGTGATGGGAGAAATAGCAATCAGCCCCAGCATTTT
J gene: TRBJ1-5; D gene: TRBD1; V gene: TRBV18; clone size: few; CDR3 protein: CASSPTFPGQSNQPQHF; CDR3 DNA: TGTGCCAGCTCACCAACCTTCCCGGGACAGAGCAATCAGCCCCAGCATTTT
J gene: TRBJ2-1; D gene: TRBD1; V gene: TRBV12-3/TRBV12-4; clone size: .; CDR3 protein: CASSRQGNNEQFF; CDR3 DNA: TGTGCCAGCAGCCGACAGGGGAACAATGAGCAGTTCTTC
J gene: TRBJ2-5; D gene: TRBD2; V gene: TRBV6-1; clone size: .; CDR3 protein: CASSEDPSGALSQYF; CDR3 DNA: TGTGCCAGCAGTGAAGACCCCAGCGGGGCCCTGTCCCAGTACTTC
J gene: TRBJ1-1; D gene: .; V gene: TRBV28; clone size: .; CDR3 protein: CASSLGGEATEAFF; CDR3 DNA: TGTGCCAGCAGCTTAGGGGGGGAGGCAACTGAAGCTTTCTTT
J gene: TRBJ2-1; D gene: .; V gene: TRBV3-1/TRBV3-2; clone size: .; CDR3 protein: CASSQGSTPLNEQFF; CDR3 DNA: TGTGCCAGCAGCCAAGGTAGTACCCCTCTCAATGAGCAGTTCTTC
J gene: TRBJ1-2; D gene: TRBD1; V gene: TRBV18; clone size: .; CDR3 protein: CASSPIQETGPGYTF; CDR3 DNA: TGTGCCAGCTCACCCATTCAAGAGACAGGGCCTGGCTACACCTTC